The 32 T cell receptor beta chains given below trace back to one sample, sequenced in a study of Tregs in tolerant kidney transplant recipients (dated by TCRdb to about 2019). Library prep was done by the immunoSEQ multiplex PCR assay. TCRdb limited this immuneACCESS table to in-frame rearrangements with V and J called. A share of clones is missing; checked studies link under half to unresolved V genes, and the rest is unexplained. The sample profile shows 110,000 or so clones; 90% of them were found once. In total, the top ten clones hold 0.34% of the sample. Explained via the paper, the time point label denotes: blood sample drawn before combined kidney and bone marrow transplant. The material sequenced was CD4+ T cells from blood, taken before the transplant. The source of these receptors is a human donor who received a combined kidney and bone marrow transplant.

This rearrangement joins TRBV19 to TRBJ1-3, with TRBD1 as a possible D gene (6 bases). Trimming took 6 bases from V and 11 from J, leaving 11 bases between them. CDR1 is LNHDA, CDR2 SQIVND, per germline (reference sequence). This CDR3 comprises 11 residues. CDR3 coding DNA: TGTGCCAGTAGCCAGGGGAGGGCCATATATTTT. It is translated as CASSQGRAIYF.

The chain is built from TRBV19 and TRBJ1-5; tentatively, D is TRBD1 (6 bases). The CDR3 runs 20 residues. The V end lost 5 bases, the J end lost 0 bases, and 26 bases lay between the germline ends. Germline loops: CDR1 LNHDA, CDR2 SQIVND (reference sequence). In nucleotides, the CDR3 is TGTGCCAGTAGTCCAAGCTGGGGGCCCCCCGTCGCGAATAGCAATCAGCCCCAGCATTTT. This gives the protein CASSPSWGPPVANSNQPQHF. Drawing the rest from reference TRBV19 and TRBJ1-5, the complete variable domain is DGGITQSPKYLFRKEGQNVTLSCEQNLNHDAMYWYRQDPGQGLRLIYYSQIVNDFQKGDIAEGYSVSREKKESFPLTVTSAQKNPTAFYLCASSPSWGPPVANSNQPQHFGDGTRLSIL.

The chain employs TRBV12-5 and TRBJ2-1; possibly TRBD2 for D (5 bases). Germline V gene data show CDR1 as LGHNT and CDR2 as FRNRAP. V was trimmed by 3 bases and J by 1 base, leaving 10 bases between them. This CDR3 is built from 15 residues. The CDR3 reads CASGLEGTSYNEQFF. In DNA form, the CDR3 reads TGTGCTAGTGGTTTAGAGGGCACATCCTACAATGAGCAGTTCTTC.

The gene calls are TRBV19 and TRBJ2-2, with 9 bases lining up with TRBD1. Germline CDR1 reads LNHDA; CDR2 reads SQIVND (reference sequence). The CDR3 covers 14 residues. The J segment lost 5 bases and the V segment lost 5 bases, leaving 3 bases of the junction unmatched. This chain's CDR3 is CASSLGQGTGELFF. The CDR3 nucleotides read TGTGCCAGTAGTCTAGGACAGGGGACCGGGGAGCTGTTTTTT.

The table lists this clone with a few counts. This CDR3 is CAIRPTSGGRSSYEQYF. CDR3 bases: TGTGCCATCAGACCGACTAGCGGGGGGCGAAGCTCCTACGAGCAGTACTTC. The V gene is TRBV10-3, the J gene TRBJ2-7; 13 bases are a match to TRBD2. The CDR3 sequence is 17 residues long. V gave up 6 bases and J gave up 0 bases; unmatched junction bases: 8. Per germline, CDR1 ENHRY and CDR2 SYGVKD.

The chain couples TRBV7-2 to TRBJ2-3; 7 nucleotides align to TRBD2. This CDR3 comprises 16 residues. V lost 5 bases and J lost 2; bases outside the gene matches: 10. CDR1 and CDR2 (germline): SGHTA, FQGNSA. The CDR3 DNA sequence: TGTGCCAGCAGCGCAGCGGGAACCGCGATCACAGATACGCAGTATTTT. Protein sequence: CASSAAGTAITDTQYF.

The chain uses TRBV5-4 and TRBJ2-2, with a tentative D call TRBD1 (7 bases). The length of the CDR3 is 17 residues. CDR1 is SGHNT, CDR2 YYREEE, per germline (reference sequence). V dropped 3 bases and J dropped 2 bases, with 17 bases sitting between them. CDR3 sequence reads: CASSSSRRGLNTGELFF. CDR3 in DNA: TGTGCCAGCAGCTCCTCGCGGAGGGGGCTAAACACCGGGGAGCTGTTTTTT.

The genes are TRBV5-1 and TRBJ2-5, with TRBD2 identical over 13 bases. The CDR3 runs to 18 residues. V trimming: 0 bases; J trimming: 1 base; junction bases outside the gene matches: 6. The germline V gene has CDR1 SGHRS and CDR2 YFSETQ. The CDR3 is CASSLGLAGGPSQETQYF. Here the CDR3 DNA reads TGCGCCAGCAGCTTGGGACTAGCGGGGGGACCTTCCCAAGAGACCCAGTACTTC.

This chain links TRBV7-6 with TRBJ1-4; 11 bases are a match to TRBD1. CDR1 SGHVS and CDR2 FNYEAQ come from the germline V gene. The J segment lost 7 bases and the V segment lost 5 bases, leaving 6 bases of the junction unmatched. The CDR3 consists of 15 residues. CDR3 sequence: CASSPGQGAGEKLFF. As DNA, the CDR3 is TGTGCCAGCAGCCCTGGACAGGGGGCGGGTGAAAAACTGTTTTTT. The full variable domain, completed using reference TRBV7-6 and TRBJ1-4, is GAGVSQSPRYKVTKRGQDVALRCDPISGHVSLYWYRQALGQGPEFLTYFNYEAQQDKSGLPNDRFSAERPEGSISTLTIQRTEQRDSAMYRCASSPGQGAGEKLFFGSGTQLSVL.

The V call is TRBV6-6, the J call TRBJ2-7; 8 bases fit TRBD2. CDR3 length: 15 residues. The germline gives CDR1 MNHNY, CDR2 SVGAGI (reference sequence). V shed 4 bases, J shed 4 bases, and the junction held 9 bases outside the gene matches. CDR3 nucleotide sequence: TGTGCCAGCAGTTCCCGACTAGCGAGCTTGTACGAGCAGTACTTC. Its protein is CASSSRLASLYEQYF.

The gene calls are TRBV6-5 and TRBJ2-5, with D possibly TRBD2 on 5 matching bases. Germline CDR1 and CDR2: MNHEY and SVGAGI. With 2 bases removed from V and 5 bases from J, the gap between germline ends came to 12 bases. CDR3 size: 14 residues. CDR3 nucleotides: TGTGCCAGCAGTTACACGGGGTTTCGGGAGACCCAGTACTTC. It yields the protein CASSYTGFRETQYF.

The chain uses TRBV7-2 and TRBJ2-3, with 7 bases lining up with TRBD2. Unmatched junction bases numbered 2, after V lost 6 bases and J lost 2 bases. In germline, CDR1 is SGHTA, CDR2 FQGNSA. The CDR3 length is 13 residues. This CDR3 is CASRLAATDTQYF. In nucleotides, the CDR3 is TGTGCCAGCAGGCTAGCGGCCACAGATACGCAGTATTTT.

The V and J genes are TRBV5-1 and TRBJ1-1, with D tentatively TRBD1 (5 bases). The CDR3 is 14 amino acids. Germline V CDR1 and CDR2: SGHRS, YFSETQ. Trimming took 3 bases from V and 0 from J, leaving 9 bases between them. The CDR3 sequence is CASSYGGMNTEAFF. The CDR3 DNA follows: TGCGCCAGCAGCTATGGGGGGATGAACACTGAAGCTTTCTTT.

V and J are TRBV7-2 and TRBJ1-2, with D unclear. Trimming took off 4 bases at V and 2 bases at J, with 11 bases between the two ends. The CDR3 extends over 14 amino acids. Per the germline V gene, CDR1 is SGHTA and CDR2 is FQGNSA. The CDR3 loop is CASSSRAVNYGYTF. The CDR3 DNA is TGTGCCAGCAGCTCCCGTGCGGTCAACTATGGCTACACCTTC.

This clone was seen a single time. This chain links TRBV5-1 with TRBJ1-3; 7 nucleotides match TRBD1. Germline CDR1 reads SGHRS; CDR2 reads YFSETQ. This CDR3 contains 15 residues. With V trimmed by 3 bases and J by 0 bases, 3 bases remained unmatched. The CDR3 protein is CASSSGQLSGNTIYF. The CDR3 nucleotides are TGCGCCAGCAGCTCGGGACAGCTCTCTGGAAACACCATATATTTT.

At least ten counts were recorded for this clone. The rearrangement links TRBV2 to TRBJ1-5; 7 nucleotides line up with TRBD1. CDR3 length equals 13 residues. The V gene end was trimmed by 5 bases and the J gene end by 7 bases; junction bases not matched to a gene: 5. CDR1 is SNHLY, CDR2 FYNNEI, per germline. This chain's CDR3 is CASSQGDRQPQHF. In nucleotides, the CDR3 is TGTGCCAGCAGTCAGGGGGACCGCCAGCCCCAGCATTTT.

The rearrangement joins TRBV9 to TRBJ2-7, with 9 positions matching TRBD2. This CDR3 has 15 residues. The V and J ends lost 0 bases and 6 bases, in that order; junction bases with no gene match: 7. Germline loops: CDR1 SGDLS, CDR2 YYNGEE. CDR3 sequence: CASSVDGGRGSEQYF. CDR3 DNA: TGTGCCAGCAGCGTAGATGGCGGGAGGGGTTCCGAGCAGTACTTC.

CDR3 loop: CASSRGGTYNEQFF. For the CDR3, the DNA is TGTGCCAGCAGCCGCGGGGGAACCTACAATGAGCAGTTCTTC. This sequence joins TRBV7-2 and TRBJ2-1; TRBD2 matches at 7 bases. CDR1 and CDR2 (germline): SGHTA, FQGNSA. This CDR3 contains 14 residues. Trimming cost V 5 bases and J 2 bases; bases outside gene matches: 3.

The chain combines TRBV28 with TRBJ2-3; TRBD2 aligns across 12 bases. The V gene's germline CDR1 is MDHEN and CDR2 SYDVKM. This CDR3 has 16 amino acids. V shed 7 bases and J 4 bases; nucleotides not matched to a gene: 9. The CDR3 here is CASIASGRAVADTQYF. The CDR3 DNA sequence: TGTGCCAGCATCGCTAGCGGGAGGGCCGTGGCAGATACGCAGTATTTT.

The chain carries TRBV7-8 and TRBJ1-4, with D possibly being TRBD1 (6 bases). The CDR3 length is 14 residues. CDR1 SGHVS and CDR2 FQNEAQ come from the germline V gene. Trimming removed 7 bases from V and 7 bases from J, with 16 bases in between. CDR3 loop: CASTKGVASEKLFF. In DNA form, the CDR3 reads TGTGCCAGCACTAAGGGGGTGGCGTCTGAAAAACTGTTTTTT.

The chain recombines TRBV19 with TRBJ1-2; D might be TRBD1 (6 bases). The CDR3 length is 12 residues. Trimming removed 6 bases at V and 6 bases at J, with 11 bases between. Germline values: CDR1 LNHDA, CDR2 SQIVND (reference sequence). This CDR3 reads CASSDRLHGYTF. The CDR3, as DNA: TGTGCCAGTAGCGACAGGCTTCATGGCTACACCTTC.

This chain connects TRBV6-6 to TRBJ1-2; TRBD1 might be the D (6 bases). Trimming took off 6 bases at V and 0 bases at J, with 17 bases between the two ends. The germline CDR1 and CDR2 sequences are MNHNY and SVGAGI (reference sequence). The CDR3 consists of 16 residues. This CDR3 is CASRDAGGAPNYGYTF. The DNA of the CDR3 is TGTGCCAGCAGAGACGCTGGGGGCGCGCCTAACTATGGCTACACCTTC.

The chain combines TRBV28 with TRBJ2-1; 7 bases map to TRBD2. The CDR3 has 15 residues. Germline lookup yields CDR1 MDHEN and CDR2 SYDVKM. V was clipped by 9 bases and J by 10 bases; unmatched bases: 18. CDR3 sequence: CASRPGGLTTGEQFF. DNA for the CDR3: TGTGCCAGTCGTCCGGGAGGCCTCACGACTGGCGAGCAGTTCTTC.

The CDR3 loop reads CASRARTLDPTGELFF. The CDR3 DNA is TGTGCCAGCAGGGCTCGGACTCTCGATCCCACCGGGGAGCTGTTTTTT. This chain connects TRBV5-8 to TRBJ2-2; D may be TRBD2 (5 bases). CDR3 length: 16 amino acids. CDR1 is SGHTS and CDR2 is YDEGEE in the germline V gene. The germline V and J ends were trimmed by 5 bases and 4 bases, with 18 bases remaining between them.

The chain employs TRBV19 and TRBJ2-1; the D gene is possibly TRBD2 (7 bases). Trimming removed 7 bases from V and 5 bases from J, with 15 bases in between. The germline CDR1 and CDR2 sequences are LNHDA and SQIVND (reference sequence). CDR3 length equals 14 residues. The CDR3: CASIGGPTHNEQFF. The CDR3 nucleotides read TGTGCCAGTATCGGGGGGCCAACCCACAATGAGCAGTTCTTC.

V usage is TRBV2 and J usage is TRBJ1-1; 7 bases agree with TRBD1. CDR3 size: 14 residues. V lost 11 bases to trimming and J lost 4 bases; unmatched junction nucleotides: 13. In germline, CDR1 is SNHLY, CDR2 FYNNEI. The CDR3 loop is CASRPGGRSTEAFF. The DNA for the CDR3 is TGTGCCTCTAGACCAGGGGGTCGGAGCACTGAAGCTTTCTTT.

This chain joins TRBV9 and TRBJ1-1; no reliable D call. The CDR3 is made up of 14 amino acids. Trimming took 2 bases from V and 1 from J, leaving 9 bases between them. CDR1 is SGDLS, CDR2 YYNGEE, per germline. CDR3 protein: CASSVGLGNTEAFF. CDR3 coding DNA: TGTGCCAGCAGCGTCGGACTGGGGAACACTGAAGCTTTCTTT.

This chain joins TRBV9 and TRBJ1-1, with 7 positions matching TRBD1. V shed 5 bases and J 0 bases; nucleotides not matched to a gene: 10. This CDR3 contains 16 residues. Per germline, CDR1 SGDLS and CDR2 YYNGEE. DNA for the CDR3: TGTGCCAGCAGACATACGACAGGGAGGATGAACACTGAAGCTTTCTTT. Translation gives CASRHTTGRMNTEAFF.

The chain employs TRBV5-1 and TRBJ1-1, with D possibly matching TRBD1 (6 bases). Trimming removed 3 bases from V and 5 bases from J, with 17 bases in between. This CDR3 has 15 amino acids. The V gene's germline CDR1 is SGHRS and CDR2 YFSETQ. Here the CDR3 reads CASSSQDGRGTEAFF. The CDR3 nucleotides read TGCGCCAGCAGCTCGCAAGACGGCAGGGGAACTGAAGCTTTCTTT.

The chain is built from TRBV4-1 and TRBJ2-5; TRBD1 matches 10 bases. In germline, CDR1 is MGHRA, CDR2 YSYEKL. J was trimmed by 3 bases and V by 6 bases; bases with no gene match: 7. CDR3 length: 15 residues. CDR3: CASSHTGTGEETQYF. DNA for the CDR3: TGCGCCAGCAGTCATACCGGGACAGGGGAAGAGACCCAGTACTTC.

CDR3 nucleotide sequence: TGCGCCAGCAGCTTGGCCCACGCTAGAGAGACCCAGTACTTC. Translation gives CASSLAHARETQYF. J is TRBJ2-5 and V is TRBV5-1; D gene ambiguous. The germline V gene encodes CDR1 SGHRS and CDR2 YFSETQ. Trimming shortened V by 0 bases and J by 4 bases, and 10 bases separated the two germline ends. CDR3 length: 14 residues.

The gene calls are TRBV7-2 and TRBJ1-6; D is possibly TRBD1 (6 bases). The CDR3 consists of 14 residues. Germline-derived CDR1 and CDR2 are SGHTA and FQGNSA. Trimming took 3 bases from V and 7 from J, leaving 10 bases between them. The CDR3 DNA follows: TGTGCCAGCAGCTTTACTCAGGGGAATTCACCCCTCCACTTT. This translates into CASSFTQGNSPLHF.